The clone carrying this T cell receptor (beta chain) was seen repeatedly, ten times or more. The antigen remains unidentified. The data were obtained in a study of neurological immune-mediated disorders. Study-wide results and limits: The study found the most TCR clonal expansion in HTLV-1-associated myelopathy and the least in multiple sclerosis, below healthy controls. Private repertoires in all groups were suggested by the finding that expanded clones across subjects shared no CDR3 amino acid sequences.

5'RACE employing 10-nucleotide random UMIs yielded the cDNA. MiXCR, applied by TCRdb to the 5' RACE reads, yields one record per CDR3 protein. The profile shows about 30,000 distinct CDR3 sequences, 15% of them singletons. The unsorted libraries were made from 2 million PBMCs kept at -80 C. Per germline, CDR1 SGHTA and CDR2 FQGNSA. Losses at the gene ends were 1 base for V and 4 bases for J; bases not matched to a gene: 10. The CDR3 has 17 residues. The chain recombines TRBV7-2 with TRBJ2-3; 8 bases line up with TRBD2. The specimen was PBMCs. The TCR comes from a man aged 65 to 85 in good health. The chain's CDR3 is CASSLGRRGGRSDTQYF. CDR3 in DNA: TGTGCCAGCAGCTTAGGCCGTCGGGGGGGCAGGTCAGATACGCAGTATTTT.